These T cell receptor beta chains were read from a single sample in a study of human T cells and chemical hapten exposure. TCRdb reanalysed the RACE reads using MiXCR and keeps one entry per CDR3 protein. The sample holds roughly 100,000 distinct CDR3 sequences, approximately 10% seen once. Sequencing was done on a sample of whole blood. The receptors come from a female donor in good health. Some clones in this sample may be carry-over from other donors' samples. Both conserved end residues are part of each CDR3.

>14|TRBV5-5
CARGNYGAKNIQYF
>19|TRBV3-1
CASSLLPGQGAGRNTEAFF
>15|TRBV27
CASSLFPIGTDTQYF
>15|TRBV20-1
CSALSLAGGTGELFF
>13|TRBV12-3/TRBV12-4
CASRSGTENIQYF
>14|TRBV9
CASSVTGSRTEAFF
>15|TRBV10-3
CAISGPQGADTEAFF
>16|TRBV20-1
CSARDEAGRGRDTQYF
>14|TRBV9
CASSGVSGANVLTF
>16|TRBV2
CASSERVAGGPDEQFF
>14|TRBV29-1
CSVEGQRGYNEQFF
>14|TRBV28
CASSSLRDHNEQFF
>16|TRBV27
CASSFRSSGRVETQYF
>17|TRBV9
CASSADPGTSPNYGYTF
>14|TRBV4-3
CASSPTSGSNEQFF
>14|TRBV28
CASTPYTVNTEAFF
>15|TRBV6-5
CASSRGTTRNSPLHF
>15|TRBV29-1
CSVEDLDRAHYGYTF
>14|TRBV10-2
CASSNRGRSYEQYF
>11|TRBV11-3
CARLENTEAFF
>15|TRBV5-6
CASSAWTSGKGEQYF
>12|TRBV2
CASSGSNQPQHF
>15|TRBV5-5
CASSPTPGSSDTQYF
>15|TRBV4-1
CASSQANTDFTEAFF
>15|TRBV28
CASRGVGGREDGYTF
>13|TRBV27
CASSLSRNQPQHF
>13|TRBV7-3
CASSPQVQETQYF
>14|TRBV2
CASKIRRLVTEAFF
>13|TRBV11-1
CASATGTNYEQYF
>14|TRBV2
CASGLLGKNEKLFF
>16|TRBV4-2
CASSQGSQGLHEPQHF
>13|TRBV11-2
CASSLESGNIQYF
>14|TRBV4-1
CASSQLATGGSRYF
>15|TRBV7-2
CASTNPGTSVYEQYF
>15|TRBV5-1
CASSWGDSDNYGYTF
>16|TRBV5-5
CASSLGLAGPEETQYF
>15|TRBV6-1
CASSSGQRDTDTQYF
>11|TRBV29-1
CSVDKGNEQFF
>14|TRBV20-1
CSARGSSSYNEQFF
>15|TRBV5-1
CASSWVGSSTDTQYF
>14|TRBV6-6
CASSLTGGDYEQYF
>13|TRBV20-1
CSARPGQVYGYTF
>14|TRBV29-1
CSVDRLEGTGELFF
>18|TRBV3-1
CASSQGVSGQDFNYGYTF
>11|TRBV3-1
CASSQGLSAFF
>15|TRBV6-6
CASITYDRGITEAFF
>14|TRBV28
CASRFTGAGQPQHF
>14|TRBV20-1
CSASGTANTGELFF
>14|TRBV20-1
CSARSPGGNTEAFF
>14|TRBV6-2/TRBV6-3
CASSSIPGPLEAFF
>15|TRBV10-3
CAISGSGSSYNEQFF
>14|TRBV12-3/TRBV12-4
CASRRTGGYTEAFF
>13|TRBV29-1
CSVEYVKEEKLFF